This T cell receptor beta chain derives from a study of cytomegalovirus exposure and HLA in healthy donors. Looking at the study overall: Genotyping of more than 300 donors showed that around 86% belonged to the Caucasian-associated ancestry cluster. Study-level points and caveats: Earlier results showed most TCR beta V segments being productive about 87% or about 30% of the time.

Germline values: CDR1 MDHEN, CDR2 SYDVKM. The CDR3 runs to 16 residues. V gave up 1 base and J gave up 1 base; unmatched junction bases: 5. The PCR was carried out with 60 Vbeta primers and 13 Jbeta primers. Repertoires were generated with immunoSEQ multiplex PCR, while TCRdb's copy carries only in-frame clones and drops some. The sample lists about 190,000 clones, about four fifths occurring once. Comments on this clone: As yet, its antigen is unknown.

Sequencing was performed on PBMCs. The TCR comes from a woman between 25 and 40 years old in good health and CMV-seropositive. The chain carries TRBV28 and TRBJ2-5; 8 nucleotides line up with TRBD2. CDR3 nucleotide sequence: TGTGCCAGCAGTTTATTTGCGGGGGGACCCCAAGAGACCCAGTACTTC. Protein: CASSLFAGGPQETQYF. Drawing the rest from reference TRBV28 and TRBJ2-5, the complete variable domain is DVKVTQSSRYLVKRTGEKVFLECVQDMDHENMFWYRQDPGLGLRLIYFSYDVKMKEKGDIPEGYSVSREKKERFSLILESASTNQTSMYLCASSLFAGGPQETQYFGPGTRLLVL.